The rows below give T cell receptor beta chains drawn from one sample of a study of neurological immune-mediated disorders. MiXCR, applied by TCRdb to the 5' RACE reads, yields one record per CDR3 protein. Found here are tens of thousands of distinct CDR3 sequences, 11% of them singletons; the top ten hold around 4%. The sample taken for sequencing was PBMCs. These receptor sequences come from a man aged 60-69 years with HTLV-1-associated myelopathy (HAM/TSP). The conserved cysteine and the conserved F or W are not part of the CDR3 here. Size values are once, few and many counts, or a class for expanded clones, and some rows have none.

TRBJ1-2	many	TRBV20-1	SARDPRGFGYGYT
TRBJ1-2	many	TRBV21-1	ASSKKGRMIANYGYT
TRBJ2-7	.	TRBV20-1	SAFSTGGGGYEKY
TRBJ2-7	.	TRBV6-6	VSSYSAGARDQY
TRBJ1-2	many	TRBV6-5	ASSRRRISNGYT
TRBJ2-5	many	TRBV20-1	SASPMTREETQY
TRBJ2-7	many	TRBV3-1	ASSQGTSSSYEQY
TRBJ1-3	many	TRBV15	ATSRDPENTIY
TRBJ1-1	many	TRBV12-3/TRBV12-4	ASSRMAATEAF
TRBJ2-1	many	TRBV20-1	SARSGRAGNEQF
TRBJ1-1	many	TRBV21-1	ASSKGYMNTEAF
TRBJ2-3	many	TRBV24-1	ATSDSQGFGTDTQY
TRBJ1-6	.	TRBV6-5	ASIYGLHLNNSPLH
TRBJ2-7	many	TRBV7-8	ASSETGHSYEQY
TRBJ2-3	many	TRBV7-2	ASSWVGGPDTQY
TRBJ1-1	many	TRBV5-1	ASSFEGVGMNTEAF
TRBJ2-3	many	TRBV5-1	ASREPSTDTQY
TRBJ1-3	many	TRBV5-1	ASSLGPAGNTIY
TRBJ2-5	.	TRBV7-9	ASSTSTGGIETQY
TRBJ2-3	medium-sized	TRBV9	ASSVGGSGTDTQY
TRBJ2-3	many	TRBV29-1	SVEGGSSGTDTQY
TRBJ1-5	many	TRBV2	ASSDQGAYQPQH
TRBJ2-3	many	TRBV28	ASSFDQGTDTQY
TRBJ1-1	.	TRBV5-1	ASSTWGNTEAF
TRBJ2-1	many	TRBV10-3	AILPGQGYNEQF
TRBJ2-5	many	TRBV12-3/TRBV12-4	ASSWTGGGTQY
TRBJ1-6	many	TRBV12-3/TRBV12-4	ASSYIAGTETPLH
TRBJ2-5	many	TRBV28	ASSTEETQY
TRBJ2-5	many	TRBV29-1	SVELYQETQY
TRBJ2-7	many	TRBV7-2	ASRQGPYEQY
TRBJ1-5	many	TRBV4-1	ASSRTAIRGPNQPQH
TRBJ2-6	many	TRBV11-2	ASSGYRGVGANVLT
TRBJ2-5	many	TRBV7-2	ASSFGLAVYQETQY
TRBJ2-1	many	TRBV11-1	ASSFPGLAGPNEQF
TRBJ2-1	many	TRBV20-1	SASGTIGYNEQF
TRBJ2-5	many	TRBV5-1	ASSLRPQQETQY
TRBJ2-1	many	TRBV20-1	SASRQSSYNEQF
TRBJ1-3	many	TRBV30	AWSYAGNTIY
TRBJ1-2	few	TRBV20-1	SARVTGNGYN
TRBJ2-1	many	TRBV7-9	ASSLGGSLSYNEQF
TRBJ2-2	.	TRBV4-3	ASSHGVWVATELF